This record covers a single T cell receptor (beta chain). The data derive from a study of T cells after somatic rescue of genetic block. The CDR3 runs to 14 residues. Unmatched junction bases numbered 3, after V lost 5 bases and J lost 3 bases. From germline, CDR1 is SQVTM and CDR2 ANQGSEA. Assay: immunoSEQ multiplex PCR; the TCRdb copy retains only in-frame clones and omits some. The sample consists of more than 12,000 clones, roughly 71% of them appearing once. The TCR originated in a man aged 18 to 35. The specimen was peripheral blood mononuclear cells (PBMCs). The chain couples TRBV29-1 to TRBJ2-5; TRBD2 matches 13 bases. The CDR3 loop is CSVRGLAGKETQYF. CDR3 nucleotide sequence: TGCAGCGTTAGGGGACTAGCGGGAAAAGAGACCCAGTACTTC. The full variable domain, completed using reference TRBV29-1 and TRBJ2-5, is SAVISQKPSRDICQRGTSLTIQCQVDSQVTMMFWYRQQPGQSLTLIATANQGSEATYESGFVIDKFPISRPNLTFSTLTVSNMSPEDSSIYLCSVRGLAGKETQYFGPGTRLLVL.